There are a few counts of the clone carrying this T cell receptor beta chain. Here immunoSEQ multiplex PCR was the method, and the copy in TCRdb shows in-frame clones only, minus some. Found here are 150,000 or so clones, 88% of them singletons; the top ten hold around 3%. This CDR3 has 19 amino acids. Germline lookup yields CDR1 LNHNV and CDR2 YYDKDF (reference sequence). Trimming removed 9 bases from V and 3 bases from J; junction bases left unmatched: 16. This record belongs to a study of T cell responses to AZD1222 COVID-19 vaccine. The TCR originated in an adult in good health. Sample: peripheral blood, taken on day 0 of AZD1222 vaccination. The V and J genes are TRBV15 and TRBJ2-1; TRBD2 aligns across 14 bases. The CDR3 spells CATMDRGLAGGTHYNEQFF. In DNA, the CDR3 is TGTGCCACTATGGACCGAGGACTAGCGGGGGGTACCCACTACAATGAGCAGTTCTTC.